A selection of T cell receptor beta chains follows, all from one sample in a study of persistence of HIV-infected CD4 T cells. Sequenced by immunoSEQ multiplex PCR; TCRdb stores in-frame clones only, minus some. The data contain around 35,000 clones, 80% to 85% of them singletons. Their target antigens are unknown. The input for sequencing was cultured CD4+ T cells from PBMCs, taken from a patient who received antiretroviral therapy. These receptors were obtained from an adult with HIV. The donor label of this sample is uncertain. CDR3s leave out the opening cysteine and the closing phenylalanine or tryptophan. Clone sizes are given selectively: once, few, many, or a class where the clone is expanded.

J gene,V gene,clone size,CDR3 protein
TRBJ2-5,TRBV14,-,ASSQGRERISKETQY
TRBJ1-5,TRBV6-4,-,ASAQDSNQPQH
TRBJ1-2,TRBV7-2,-,ASSLEPVYGYT
TRBJ1-2,TRBV30,-,AWNLLRGARGYT
TRBJ1-3,TRBV12-5,-,ASGPGTALGNTIY
TRBJ2-1,TRBV7-3,-,ASSIGRASSYNEQF
TRBJ1-2,TRBV5-1,-,ASSLGPGKAYGYT
TRBJ2-1,TRBV18,-,ASSPPAGGRNEQF
TRBJ1-6,TRBV6-5,-,ASSVGLVPLH
TRBJ1-1,TRBV14,-,ASRPSGTGGTEAF
TRBJ2-6,TRBV30,-,AWSVRSSGANVLT
TRBJ1-1,TRBV6-5,-,ASSWRAGRVLEAF
TRBJ1-2,TRBV2,-,ASSLEGAPVGYT
TRBJ2-3,TRBV5-1,-,ASSLRAHEGDTQY
TRBJ2-3,TRBV5-1,once,ASSLDGSGLAADTQY
TRBJ1-1,TRBV12-3/TRBV12-4,-,ASSLRYRAF
TRBJ1-6,TRBV6-5,-,ASSPGASHYSPLH
TRBJ1-2,TRBV19,-,ASSINSRDGYT
TRBJ1-4,TRBV7-6,-,ASSLEATVKYEKLF
TRBJ1-2,TRBV24-1,-,ATSDFARDYGYT
TRBJ2-3,TRBV13,-,ASSPRQGSDTQY
TRBJ1-1,TRBV3-1/TRBV3-2,-,ASSPKQGTEAF
TRBJ2-7,TRBV6-5,-,ASRSLYEQY
TRBJ2-1,TRBV5-1,-,ASSLGLSGGAANEQF
TRBJ1-1,TRBV30,-,AWSREAEAF
TRBJ1-3,TRBV30,-,AWSLVGSRSGNTIY
TRBJ1-2,TRBV30,-,AWKRGIAPYGYT
TRBJ2-3,TRBV12-5,few,ASGYRGGGTDTQY
TRBJ1-4,TRBV4-1,-,ASSLEGVNEKLF
TRBJ2-3,TRBV24-1,-,ATSDHGQGTDTQY
TRBJ1-2,TRBV10-3,-,AISGTGGSNYGYT
TRBJ1-5,TRBV4-1,-,ASSQGGGRAKQPQH
TRBJ2-3,TRBV5-1,few,ASSLPRGDTDTQY
TRBJ1-1,TRBV7-8,-,ASSHDRLAF
TRBJ2-7,TRBV14,-,ASSQGVGVSSYEQY
TRBJ1-4,TRBV19,few,ASSIARGNEKLF
TRBJ1-4,TRBV7-6,-,ASSLASALATNEKLF
TRBJ2-2,TRBV2,-,ASIPDRNTGELF
TRBJ2-1,TRBV7-3,once,ASGLAGGDEQF
TRBJ1-6,TRBV19,-,ASSIPRSSSYNSPLH
TRBJ1-5,TRBV28,once,ASSLGFDNQPQH
TRBJ2-3,TRBV21-1,-,ASSKSGVDNLSSTDTQY
TRBJ2-3,TRBV5-4,-,ASSLDYGQRNNQY
TRBJ2-1,TRBV3-1/TRBV3-2,-,ASSQDQTSFNEQF
TRBJ1-2,TRBV5-4,-,ASSLPDSFYGYT
TRBJ1-6,TRBV5-5,-,ASSFDRGKNSPLH
TRBJ2-3,TRBV29-1,-,SVGKPTGGRTDTQY
TRBJ1-4,TRBV7-8,-,ASTTPGFEKLF
TRBJ1-5,TRBV30,-,AWRLRGFGPQH
TRBJ2-5,TRBV10-2,once,ASSGWQGVWQETQY
TRBJ1-2,TRBV2,-,ASSLRDRGTDGYT
TRBJ2-3,TRBV10-1,-,ASSEGSHTQY